Here is one TCR beta chain with its context. In terms of age and location, participants ranged from roughly 18 to 89 years and lived in under 30 US areas. Participants' own reports of clinical history determined their cohort assignment. Some clones are missing from TCRdb's copy, which holds only in-frame ones; the method was immunoSEQ multiplex PCR. The sample includes under 300,000 clones, approximately 84% of them seen just once. The record originates from a study of blood T cell repertoires in COVID-19. Overall study context: T cells, B-cell-depleted T cells, or PBMCs supplied cDNA or gDNA.

The CDR3 extends over 13 amino acids. Germline-derived CDR1 and CDR2 are WNHNN and SYGVQD (reference sequence). The J segment lost 1 base and the V segment lost 6 bases, leaving 2 bases of the junction unmatched. The specimen sequenced was PBMCs or T cells enriched from blood (not recorded which). The rearrangement links TRBV10-1 to TRBJ1-1, with 7 bases fitting TRBD1. This sequence was found in a woman aged 40 to 49 with acute COVID-19. CDR3 in amino acids: CASSRTGNTEAFF. The CDR3 nucleotides are TGCGCCAGCAGCCGGACAGGGAACACTGAAGCTTTCTTT.